This T cell receptor beta chain comes out of a study of cytomegalovirus exposure and HLA in healthy donors. Study context: The same platform used for the roughly 650 first-cohort repertoires was also used for the 100 to 150 validation repertoires, as a later analysis reported.

Assay: immunoSEQ multiplex PCR; the TCRdb copy retains only in-frame clones and omits some. Among around 70,000 clones listed, 94% were seen once. Germline V lookup: CDR1 SGDLS, CDR2 YYNGEE. V was clipped by 3 bases and J by 7 bases; unmatched bases: 11. This CDR3 has 15 residues. The source of this sequence is a woman in her late teens or twenties in good health and CMV-seronegative. The chain recombines TRBV9 with TRBJ2-7, with TRBD1 identical over 9 bases. Sequences were obtained from PBMCs. CDR3 coding DNA: TGTGCCAGCAGCGCCGGGACAGGGACCTACGGGGAGCAGTACTTC. Translated: CASSAGTGTYGEQYF.